The 21 T cell receptor beta chains below all came from one sample that was sequenced in a study of T cells in Graves' hyperthyroidism and ophthalmopathy. RNA transcripts gave rise to amplified TCR beta CDR3 regions. TCR CDR3 regions were first amplified by RT-PCR with HTBI primers. TCRdb re-called the multiplex PCR reads through MiXCR, storing one row per CDR3 protein. The repertoire includes 700,000 to 850,000 distinct CDR3 sequences, under 45% of them detected once, and about a third sits in the top ten. The sequenced material came from blood. Receptors were obtained from a woman between 35 and 50 years old with Graves' hyperthyroidism.

This chain joins TRBV15 and TRBJ1-1; no firm D call. CDR1 and CDR2 (germline): LNHNV, YYDKDF (reference sequence). This CDR3 region has 14 residues. Trimming left V 0 bases short and J 2 bases short, with 7 bases between. The CDR3 is CATSRERRNTEAFF. DNA of the CDR3: TGTGCCACCAGCAGAGAGAGAAGAAACACTGAAGCTTTCTTT.

This chain joins TRBV20-1 and TRBJ2-1; D may correspond to TRBD1 or TRBD2 (5 bases each). Trimming removed 6 bases at V and 5 bases at J, with 20 bases between. The germline gives CDR1 DFQATT, CDR2 SNEGSKA (reference sequence). The CDR3 has 15 residues. In DNA, the CDR3 is TGCAGTGCCAATCTCGACAAAAGGGGAGACAATGAGCAGTTCTTC. Translated, it gives CSANLDKRGDNEQFF.

The table lists this clonotype with many counts. The chain combines TRBV6-5 with TRBJ1-3; no firm D call. V was pared by 4 bases and J by 1 base, with 5 bases between. Per the germline V gene, CDR1 is MNHEY and CDR2 is SVGAGI. The CDR3 sequence is 13 residues long. CDR3 amino acids: CASSSESGNTIYF. CDR3 nucleotide sequence: TGTGCCAGCAGTTCCGAGTCTGGAAACACCATATATTTT.

The table lists this clonotype with many counts. The chain joins TRBV11-2 to TRBJ2-5; D is undetermined. V was trimmed by 2 bases and J by 4 bases, leaving 14 bases between them. Germline V gives CDR1 SGHAT, CDR2 FQNNGV. The CDR3 extends over 15 amino acids. The CDR3 DNA sequence: TGTGCCAGCAGCTTATCCCTTACGGTGGGAGAGACCCAGTACTTC. Its protein is CASSLSLTVGETQYF.

This clonotype was seen at least ten times. The chain uses TRBV5-5 and TRBJ2-7, with unresolved D. Germline CDR1 and CDR2: SGHKS and YYEKEE (reference sequence). Trimming removed 5 bases at V and 5 bases at J, with 8 bases between. The CDR3 extends over 11 amino acids. DNA of the CDR3: TGTGCCAGCAGTCTCGGCAACGAGCAGTACTTC. The encoded protein is CASSLGNEQYF.

This clonotype was observed once. The chain has TRBV7-2 and TRBJ2-5; D perhaps matches TRBD1 (5 bases). This CDR3 region has 15 residues. CDR1 and CDR2 from the germline V gene are SGHTA and FQGNSA. V gave up 11 bases and J gave up 0 bases, with 19 bases separating them. CDR3 nucleotides: TGTGCCTGGAACAGGCCAGCCTACAACCAAGAGACCCAGTACTTC. Translating gives CAWNRPAYNQETQYF. The complete variable domain, with remaining parts taken from reference TRBV7-2 and TRBJ2-5, reads GAGVSQSPSNKVTEKGKDVELRCDPISGHTALYWYRQSLGQGLEFLIYFQGNSAPDKSGLPSDRFSAERTGGSVSTLTIQRTQQEDSAVYLCAWNRPAYNQETQYFGPGTRLLVL.

The rearrangement uses TRBV4-3 and TRBJ2-7, with D hard to call. This CDR3 comprises 14 residues. The V gene's germline CDR1 is LGHNA and CDR2 YSLEER. Trimming took 2 bases from V and 1 from J, leaving 9 bases between them. Here the CDR3 DNA reads TGCGCCAGCAGCCAAACGACCGGTTCCTACGAGCAGTACTTC. This gives the protein CASSQTTGSYEQYF.

The rearrangement links TRBV7-9 to TRBJ1-2; D perhaps matches TRBD1 (6 bases). The CDR3 totals 14 residues. Germline values: CDR1 SEHNR, CDR2 FQNEAQ (reference sequence). V was clipped by 5 bases and J by 8 bases, with 18 bases between them. CDR3 in DNA: TGTGCCAGCAGCCAAGCGCGGGGGGCCGCGGGCTACACCTTC. Protein sequence: CASSQARGAAGYTF.

The rearrangement joins TRBV6-1 to TRBJ1-2; 8 bases match TRBD1. Germline V CDR1 and CDR2: MNHNS, SASEGT. The CDR3 length is 17 residues. The ends lost 3 bases at V and 6 bases at J; junction bases unmatched: 15. CDR3 region: CASSDPSGQGGLHGYTF. DNA of the CDR3: TGTGCCAGCAGTGACCCCTCCGGACAGGGAGGTTTGCATGGCTACACCTTC.

The chain carries TRBV20-1 and TRBJ2-3; 10 bases fit TRBD2. Germline CDR1 reads DFQATT; CDR2 reads SNEGSKA (reference sequence). Trimming cost V 0 bases and J 5 bases; bases outside gene matches: 5. The CDR3 is made up of 15 amino acids. The CDR3 spells CSAREPSGRLDTQYF. The CDR3 DNA reads TGCAGTGCTAGAGAACCTAGCGGGAGACTAGATACGCAGTATTTT.

This chain links TRBV5-1 with TRBJ2-7; D perhaps matches TRBD1 (6 bases). V lost 1 base, J lost 2 bases, and 13 bases lay in between. The germline gives CDR1 SGHRS, CDR2 YFSETQ. This CDR3 spans 15 amino acids. The CDR3 DNA reads as TGCGCCAGCAGCTTGTCGGCAGGGGAGACCTACGAGCAGTACTTC. This translates into CASSLSAGETYEQYF.

This clonotype was recorded many times. The V call is TRBV6-6, the J call TRBJ2-5, with a possible D match to TRBD1 (6 bases). Germline V CDR1 and CDR2: MNHNY, SVGAGI (reference sequence). This CDR3 is built from 13 residues. Trimming left V 11 bases short and J 7 bases short, with 20 bases between. DNA of the CDR3: TGTGCCCTTGGGGGCCTACCTGATGGGACCCAGTACTTC. Translated, it gives CALGGLPDGTQYF.

The CDR3 spells CASSSGAWSTEAFF. CDR3 sequence (DNA): TGTGCCAGCAGTTCGGGGGCTTGGAGCACTGAAGCTTTCTTT. The chain is built from TRBV6-5 and TRBJ1-1; the D gene is possibly TRBD1 (6 bases). The length of the CDR3 is 14 residues. In germline, CDR1 is MNHEY, CDR2 SVGAGI. V was cut by 4 bases and J by 4 bases, with 13 bases left in between.

This chain links TRBV7-6 with TRBJ1-1; D possibly corresponds to TRBD1 (5 bases). Deletions cut 2 bases from V and 4 bases from J, with 23 bases between. There are 18 residues in the CDR3. The germline CDR1 and CDR2 sequences are SGHVS and FNYEAQ. The CDR3 DNA reads TGTGCCAGCAGCTTAAATCCCGATGGTGGGGGAGGTTTCACTGAAGCTTTCTTT. Residues: CASSLNPDGGGGFTEAFF.

This sequence joins TRBV10-3 and TRBJ2-7, with D tentatively TRBD1 or TRBD2 (5 bases each). The J call may not be correct, given that the DNA end is closer to TRBJ2-1. Germline CDR1 and CDR2: ENHRY and SYGVKD. The CDR3 runs 14 residues. The CDR3: CAISESTRGVEQFF. CDR3 in DNA: TGTGCCATCAGTGAGTCGACTCGGGGCGTCGAGCAGTTCTTC.

This clonotype turned up a few times. V gene TRBV19 combines with J gene TRBJ1-2; unclear D gene. The germline CDR1 and CDR2 sequences are LNHDA and SQIVND (reference sequence). V lost 3 bases and J lost 8, with 22 bases in between. CDR3 length: 16 amino acids. The CDR3 is CASSILQTGTLSGYTF. The CDR3 DNA reads TGTGCCAGTAGTATTCTACAGACCGGCACTTTGAGCGGCTACACCTTC.

This clonotype has only a few counts. The rearrangement joins TRBV6-5 to TRBJ2-7; 7 bases are a match to TRBD1. Germline V CDR1 and CDR2: MNHEY, SVGAGI. Trimming at V came to 2 bases and at J to 5 bases, leaving 9 bases not matched to a gene. The CDR3 covers 15 residues. CDR3 sequence: CASSYLKGQRNEQYF. CDR3 nucleotide sequence: TGTGCCAGCAGTTACCTCAAGGGACAGCGCAACGAGCAGTACTTC.

This clonotype was counted many times. This chain joins TRBV12-3 or TRBV12-4 and TRBJ1-1; TRBD1 is a possible D gene (5 bases). CDR3 length: 12 amino acids. V was trimmed by 5 bases and J by 6 bases, leaving 10 bases between them. CDR3 protein: CASSQQGAEAFF. CDR3 in DNA: TGTGCCAGCAGTCAGCAGGGCGCTGAAGCTTTCTTT.

The rearrangement uses TRBV7-6 and TRBJ2-3; D perhaps matches TRBD2 (5 bases). Trimming left V 3 bases short and J 3 bases short, with 13 bases between. CDR3 length: 15 residues. Germline lookup yields CDR1 SGHVS and CDR2 FNYEAQ. The DNA for the CDR3 is TGTGCCAGCAGCTTCGGGATGAGCGGTACAGATACGCAGTATTTT. Translation gives CASSFGMSGTDTQYF.

The genes are TRBV27 and TRBJ2-7, with D tentatively TRBD2 (6 bases). From germline, CDR1 is MNHEY and CDR2 SMNVEV (reference sequence). Trimming shortened V by 4 bases and J by 2 bases, and 12 bases separated the two germline ends. The CDR3 sequence is 14 residues long. The CDR3 nucleotides are TGTGCCAGCAGTTGGAGGGGTTTCGCCTACGAGCAGTACTTC. Translation gives CASSWRGFAYEQYF.

The chain joins TRBV6-6 to TRBJ2-7; 7 nucleotides line up with TRBD1. From germline, CDR1 is MNHNY and CDR2 SVGAGI (reference sequence). The CDR3 sequence is 15 residues long. Germline trimming cut 6 bases from V and 0 bases from J; bases unmatched to any gene: 8. The CDR3 DNA sequence: TGTGCCAGCAGCCCCCGGGGACAGAGCTCCTACGAGCAGTACTTC. As protein: CASSPRGQSSYEQYF.